The clone carrying this T cell receptor (beta chain) was picked up many times. This sample was taken from a study of patients and donors after allogeneic stem cell transplantation. MiXCR, applied by TCRdb to the RT-PCR reads, yields one record per CDR3 protein. The table shows some 960,000 distinct CDR3 sequences, with about a sixth occurring only once. V was clipped by 5 bases and J by 9 bases; unmatched bases: 9. The CDR3 contains 15 residues. Per the germline V gene, CDR1 is LGHNA and CDR2 is YSLEER. Sequencing input: blood, either unsorted or a sorted T cell fraction (not recorded which). The rearrangement joins TRBV4-3 to TRBJ2-1; TRBD2 aligns across 11 bases. This sequence originates from a human donor who was either an allogeneic HSCT recipient or a stem cell or donor lymphocyte infusion donor (not recorded which). It is not recorded whose cells these are; they may come from a transplant donor. The DNA of the CDR3 is TGCGCCAGCAGCAACTTAGCGGGGGGGCCTGGTGAGCAGTTCTTC. The encoded protein is CASSNLAGGPGEQFF.